One sample yielded the 31 T cell receptor beta chains listed below, sequenced in a study of shared clonotypes between healthy human individuals. The repertoire was sequenced with immunoSEQ multiplex PCR; TCRdb's copy has only in-frame clones and lacks some. The data hold about 1 million clones, with roughly 80% observed a single time. The source material was memory CD4+ T cells sorted from blood. The subset: CD45RA-negative fraction. These TCRs come from a man between 18 and 35 years old in good health.

The V gene is TRBV14, the J gene TRBJ1-4; D gene unclear. V was trimmed by 5 bases and J by 8 bases, leaving 12 bases between them. There are 13 residues in the CDR3. Germline loops: CDR1 SGHDN, CDR2 FVKESK. The CDR3 DNA follows: TGTGCCAGCAGCGCGGACCTGAGGGAAAAACTGTTTTTT. This sequence encodes CASSADLREKLFF.

This clone was detected many times. This chain uses TRBV19 with TRBJ1-2; 8 bases map to TRBD1. Trimming took 3 bases from V and 5 from J; bases not matched to a gene: 11. CDR1 is LNHDA, CDR2 SQIVND, per germline (reference sequence). This CDR3 has 16 amino acids. The chain's CDR3 is CASSIRNRGSGYGYTF. The CDR3 coding sequence is TGTGCCAGTAGTATTAGGAACAGGGGGTCGGGGTATGGCTACACCTTC.

The rearrangement uses TRBV7-6 and TRBJ1-1; D perhaps matches TRBD1 (6 bases). V was pared by 7 bases and J by 0 bases, with 15 bases between. CDR1 is SGHVS, CDR2 FNYEAQ, per germline. This CDR3 comprises 15 residues. CDR3 residues: CASTARGGMNTEAFF. The DNA for the CDR3 is TGTGCCAGCACCGCCCGAGGGGGAATGAACACTGAAGCTTTCTTT.

The chain employs TRBV11-2 and TRBJ1-2, with 7 bases lining up with TRBD1. After removal of 5 bases from V and 2 bases from J, the junction contained 8 bases not matched to a gene. CDR3 size: 15 residues. Germline CDR1 is SGHAT and CDR2 is FQNNGV. CDR3 DNA sequence: TGTGCCAGCAGCCATTACACGACAGGGAACTATGGCTACACCTTC. This sequence encodes CASSHYTTGNYGYTF.

In regard to this clone: This same CDR3 is encoded by further DNA sequences in the sample. The DNA of the CDR3 is TGCGCCAGCAGCTTGGGAGGTGGGGACACCGGGGAGCTGTTTTTT. This codes for CASSLGGGDTGELFF. This rearrangement joins TRBV5-1 to TRBJ2-2, with unresolved D. The CDR3 runs 15 residues. V shed 0 bases and J shed 3 bases, with 9 bases lying between them. Germline lookup yields CDR1 SGHRS and CDR2 YFSETQ. The whole variable domain, remainder taken from reference TRBV5-1 and TRBJ2-2, is KAGVTQTPRYLIKTRGQQVTLSCSPISGHRSVSWYQQTPGQGLQFLFEYFSETQRNKGNFPGRFSGRQFSNSRSEMNVSTLELGDSALYLCASSLGGGDTGELFFGEGSRLTVL.

The chain links TRBV5-3 to TRBJ2-2; TRBD2 agrees at 10 bases. TRBV5-3 is labeled an ORF, and its function is uncertain. The CDR3 contains 19 residues. The J segment lost 3 bases and the V segment lost 4 bases, leaving 15 bases of the junction unmatched. This CDR3 reads CARSEGGPSGRGDTGELFF. DNA for the CDR3: TGTGCCAGAAGCGAGGGAGGACCTAGCGGGAGAGGGGACACCGGGGAGCTGTTTTTT.

CDR3 residues: CASSHGGDSNQPQHF. The DNA of the CDR3 is TGTGCCAGCTCACACGGGGGGGATAGCAATCAGCCCCAGCATTTT. The chain links TRBV7-2 to TRBJ1-5; tentatively, D is TRBD1 (5 bases). CDR3 length: 15 residues. Germline CDR1 reads SGHTA; CDR2 reads FQGNSA. V lost 8 bases and J lost 0, with 14 bases in between.

This clone has a single count. V is TRBV9 and J is TRBJ1-6; TRBD1 matches 8 bases. V shed 7 bases and J 7 bases; nucleotides not matched to a gene: 10. From germline, CDR1 is SGDLS and CDR2 YYNGEE. This CDR3 contains 15 residues. CDR3 bases: TGTGCCAGCCACCCGTCCGCAGGGGGCAATTCACCCCTCCACTTT. Amino acids: CASHPSAGGNSPLHF.

This chain connects TRBV5-6 to TRBJ2-1, with 10 bases matching TRBD2. The CDR3 consists of 15 residues. Germline V CDR1 and CDR2: SGHDT, YYEEEE. V was clipped by 0 bases and J by 9 bases; unmatched bases: 6. The DNA for the CDR3 is TGTGCCAGCAGCTTGGTCGGGACTAGCGATACTGAGCAGTTCTTC. Protein product: CASSLVGTSDTEQFF.

The rearrangement links TRBV7-3 to TRBJ2-7; unclear D gene. V lost 1 base, J lost 5 bases, and 9 bases lay in between. The germline gives CDR1 SGHTA, CDR2 FQGTGA. The CDR3 is 13 amino acids. In DNA form, the CDR3 reads TGTGCCAGCAGCTTAAAGGCCCTCCACGAGCAGTACTTC. Its protein product is CASSLKALHEQYF.

The genes are TRBV18 and TRBJ2-3, with 9 bases lining up with TRBD2. The ends lost 3 bases at V and 1 base at J; junction bases unmatched: 5. The CDR3 has 16 residues. Germline V gene lookup returns CDR1 KGHSH and CDR2 LQKENI. Here the CDR3 DNA reads TGTGCCAGCTCACCTCGGGCTAGCGGGGGCACAGATACGCAGTATTTT. Translation gives CASSPRASGGTDTQYF.

This clone was detected once. This sample also contains other DNA sequences that code for the same CDR3. The chain uses TRBV7-9 and TRBJ1-4, with D unclear. CDR3 size: 13 residues. The germline V gene encodes CDR1 SEHNR and CDR2 FQNEAQ (reference sequence). Deletions cut 6 bases from V and 3 bases from J, with 8 bases between. The CDR3 here is CASRDSANEKLFF. In DNA, the CDR3 is TGTGCCAGCAGGGACTCGGCTAATGAAAAACTGTTTTTT.

The chain couples TRBV14 to TRBJ2-3, with 10 positions matching TRBD2. The CDR3 is made up of 14 amino acids. The V gene's germline CDR1 is SGHDN and CDR2 FVKESK. J lost 3 bases, V lost 9 bases, and 6 bases had no gene match. The chain's CDR3 is CARKAGGTTDTQYF. The DNA of the CDR3 is TGTGCCAGGAAAGCGGGAGGGACTACAGATACGCAGTATTTT. The full variable domain, in which reference TRBV14 and TRBJ2-3 provide the parts outside the CDR3, is EAGVTQFPSHSVIEKGQTVTLRCDPISGHDNLYWYRRVMGKEIKFLLHFVKESKQDESGMPNNRFLAERTGGTYSTLKVQPAELEDSGVYFCARKAGGTTDTQYFGPGTRLTVL.

V gene TRBV7-2 combines with J gene TRBJ1-5; no definite D call. This CDR3 has 14 amino acids. Germline values: CDR1 SGHTA, CDR2 FQGNSA. Trimming removed 3 bases at V and 3 bases at J, with 9 bases between. The CDR3 region is CASSFRRDNQPQHF. CDR3 DNA sequence: TGTGCCAGCAGCTTTCGTCGGGACAATCAGCCCCAGCATTTT.

The J gene is TRBJ2-7, the V gene TRBV6-5, with D maybe TRBD1 (6 bases). CDR1 MNHEY and CDR2 SVGAGI come from the germline V gene. The CDR3 totals 14 residues. Trimming shortened V by 4 bases and J by 3 bases, and 13 bases separated the two germline ends. CDR3: CASSFATGFYEQYF. CDR3 coding DNA: TGTGCCAGCAGTTTCGCTACAGGGTTCTACGAGCAGTACTTC.

V and J are TRBV5-1 and TRBJ2-5; unclear D gene. Trimming stripped 3 bases from V and 3 bases from J, with 3 bases between. The CDR3 covers 11 residues. Germline CDR1 reads SGHRS; CDR2 reads YFSETQ. The CDR3 reads CASSYKETQYF. As DNA, the CDR3 is TGCGCCAGCAGCTATAAAGAGACCCAGTACTTC. Full variable domain (rest looked up from reference TRBV5-1 and TRBJ2-5): KAGVTQTPRYLIKTRGQQVTLSCSPISGHRSVSWYQQTPGQGLQFLFEYFSETQRNKGNFPGRFSGRQFSNSRSEMNVSTLELGDSALYLCASSYKETQYFGPGTRLLVL.

V is TRBV19 and J is TRBJ1-1; D is undetermined. The germline CDR1 and CDR2 sequences are LNHDA and SQIVND (reference sequence). Trimming stripped 1 base from V and 7 bases from J, with 13 bases between. CDR3 length: 14 residues. The CDR3 DNA is TGTGCCAGTAGTATAGGTCCCACATCGGGTGAAGCTTTCTTT. The encoded protein is CASSIGPTSGEAFF. Together with reference TRBV19 and TRBJ1-1, the CDR3 gives the full variable domain: DGGITQSPKYLFRKEGQNVTLSCEQNLNHDAMYWYRQDPGQGLRLIYYSQIVNDFQKGDIAEGYSVSREKKESFPLTVTSAQKNPTAFYLCASSIGPTSGEAFFGQGTRLTVV.

The rearrangement uses TRBV7-9 and TRBJ2-5, with TRBD2 matching 11 bases. The CDR3 extends over 15 amino acids. V lost 1 base, J lost 3 bases, and 1 base stayed unmatched. CDR1 and CDR2 (germline): SEHNR, FQNEAQ (reference sequence). CDR3 coding DNA: TGTGCCAGCAGCTTAGAGGGACTAGCGGAAGAGACCCAGTACTTC. The encoded protein is CASSLEGLAEETQYF.

Many counts were recorded for this clone. The chain joins TRBV5-4 to TRBJ1-1; weak D call: TRBD1 (5 bases). The V gene lost 4 bases and the J gene lost 6 bases, with 22 bases spanning the gap. The germline CDR1 and CDR2 sequences are SGHNT and YYREEE (reference sequence). This CDR3 spans 16 amino acids. The CDR3 loop is CASSPHPTASTAEAFF. The CDR3 nucleotides are TGTGCCAGCAGCCCTCACCCGACAGCGTCAACCGCTGAAGCTTTCTTT.

This clone has a single count. This sequence joins TRBV4-1 and TRBJ2-6; a possible D gene is TRBD2 (5 bases). V lost 4 bases to trimming and J lost 0 bases, with 13 bases between them. This CDR3 comprises 17 residues. Per germline, CDR1 MGHRA and CDR2 YSYEKL. CDR3: CASSPGSSSSGANVLTF. The CDR3 DNA reads TGCGCCAGCAGCCCGGGGTCCTCTAGCTCTGGGGCCAACGTCCTGACTTTC.

The rearrangement uses TRBV19 and TRBJ2-7; 11 positions match TRBD1. CDR1 LNHDA and CDR2 SQIVND come from the germline V gene (reference sequence). This CDR3 has 15 amino acids. V was pared by 5 bases and J by 3 bases, with 6 bases of the junction left unmatched. In DNA form, the CDR3 reads TGTGCCAGTAGTGTAGGGACAGGGGGGGTCTACGAGCAGTACTTC. Its translation: CASSVGTGGVYEQYF.

V gene TRBV6-6 combines with J gene TRBJ1-5, with no clear D. The V and J ends lost 7 bases and 4 bases respectively, with 14 bases between them. The CDR3 is made up of 14 amino acids. Germline values: CDR1 MNHNY, CDR2 SVGAGI (reference sequence). The CDR3 DNA sequence: TGTGCCAGCACCACGGGTCTTAATAATCAGCCCCAGCATTTT. Protein product: CASTTGLNNQPQHF.

The J gene is TRBJ2-7, the V gene TRBV18; tentatively, D is TRBD1 (5 bases). V shed 3 bases and J shed 8 bases, with 11 bases lying between them. CDR1 KGHSH and CDR2 LQKENI come from the germline V gene. The CDR3 is 12 residues long. CDR3 DNA sequence: TGTGCCAGCTCACCCGACGACAGCAAGCAGTACTTC. Its protein product is CASSPDDSKQYF.

V usage is TRBV28 and J usage is TRBJ2-5; the D gene is possibly TRBD2 (6 bases). This CDR3 contains 15 residues. Between the trimmed V and J ends, which lost 5 bases and 3 bases, there was a span of 16 bases. Germline V gene sequence: CDR1 MDHEN, CDR2 SYDVKM. The CDR3, as DNA: TGTGCCAGCAGTGGGACTTCTGCTTCGGAAGAGACCCAGTACTTC. This sequence encodes CASSGTSASEETQYF.

This clone appeared a few times. The rearrangement links TRBV29-1 to TRBJ1-1; 7 positions agree with TRBD1. V lost 6 bases, J lost 1 base, and 5 bases stayed unmatched. The CDR3 totals 13 residues. Germline CDR1 is SQVTM and CDR2 is ANQGSEA. The CDR3 region has the DNA TGCAGCGTAGCGGGACAGCCGAACACTGAAGCTTTCTTT. Translation gives CSVAGQPNTEAFF.

V and J are TRBV5-1 and TRBJ2-5, with 7 bases lining up with TRBD1. The trim removed 4 bases at V and 5 bases at J, leaving 14 bases unmatched. The germline V gene encodes CDR1 SGHRS and CDR2 YFSETQ. CDR3 length: 16 amino acids. The CDR3 sequence is CASSPWTGSAEETQYF. The CDR3 DNA is TGCGCCAGCAGCCCGTGGACAGGTTCGGCTGAGGAGACCCAGTACTTC.

CDR3 amino acids: CASSPTTGNYGYTF. CDR3 nucleotides: TGTGCCAGCAGCCCAACGACAGGGAACTATGGCTACACCTTC. The chain joins TRBV11-2 to TRBJ1-2, with 7 bases aligning to TRBD1. The V and J ends lost 5 bases and 2 bases, in that order; junction bases with no gene match: 5. The length of the CDR3 is 14 residues. Germline lookup yields CDR1 SGHAT and CDR2 FQNNGV.

The V and J genes are TRBV5-6 and TRBJ2-1; 9 positions agree with TRBD2. Trimming removed 1 base from V and 10 bases from J; junction bases left unmatched: 3. Germline V gene lookup returns CDR1 SGHDT and CDR2 YYEEEE. The CDR3 is 13 amino acids. The CDR3 reads CASSLRGGAEQFF. DNA for the CDR3: TGTGCCAGCAGCTTGCGCGGGGGGGCCGAGCAGTTCTTC.

This rearrangement joins TRBV6-1 to TRBJ1-3; D perhaps matches TRBD1 (6 bases). The CDR3 loop spans 19 amino acids. V was shortened by 1 base and J by 0 bases, with 19 bases between the two germline ends. Germline assignment: CDR1 MNHNS and CDR2 SASEGT. The CDR3 DNA reads as TGTGCCAGCAGTGAAGGGGCGGGACAACGGGATGTCTCTGGAAACACCATATATTTT. It encodes CASSEGAGQRDVSGNTIYF.

The chain recombines TRBV10-3 with TRBJ2-1; D possibly corresponds to TRBD2 (7 bases). The germline gives CDR1 ENHRY, CDR2 SYGVKD. The CDR3 has 16 residues. V lost 4 bases, J lost 5 bases, and 18 bases lay in between. CDR3 amino acids: CAISGAYGGQNNEQFF. The CDR3 DNA follows: TGTGCCATCAGTGGGGCCTACGGGGGGCAAAACAATGAGCAGTTCTTC.

This clone has just a few counts. This chain links TRBV5-1 with TRBJ2-1; 11 bases map to TRBD2. This CDR3 comprises 17 residues. The V gene's germline CDR1 is SGHRS and CDR2 YFSETQ. After removal of 2 bases from V and 5 bases from J, the junction contained 9 bases not matched to a gene. The DNA for the CDR3 is TGCGCCAGCAGCTTAGGCTTACTAGCGGGAGAAGACAATGAGCAGTTCTTC. Protein sequence: CASSLGLLAGEDNEQFF.